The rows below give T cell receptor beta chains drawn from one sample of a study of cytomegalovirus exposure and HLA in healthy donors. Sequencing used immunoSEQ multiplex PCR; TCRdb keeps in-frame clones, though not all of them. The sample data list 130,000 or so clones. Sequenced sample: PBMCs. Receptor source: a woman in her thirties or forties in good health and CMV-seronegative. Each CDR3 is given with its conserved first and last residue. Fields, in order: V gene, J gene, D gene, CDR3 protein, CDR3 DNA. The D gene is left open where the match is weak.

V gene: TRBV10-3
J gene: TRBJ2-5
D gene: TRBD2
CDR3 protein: CAISESGLAGGPGETQYF
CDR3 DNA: TGTGCCATCAGTGAGTCGGGACTAGCGGGGGGGCCGGGTGAGACCCAGTACTTC

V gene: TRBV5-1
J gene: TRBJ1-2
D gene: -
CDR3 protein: CASRRQDSNYGYTF
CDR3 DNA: TGCGCCAGCAGGCGACAGGATTCTAACTATGGCTACACCTTC

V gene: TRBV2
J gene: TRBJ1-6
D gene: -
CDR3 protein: CASRDSRNSPLHF
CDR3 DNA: TGTGCCAGCAGGGACAGCCGGAATTCACCCCTCCACTTT

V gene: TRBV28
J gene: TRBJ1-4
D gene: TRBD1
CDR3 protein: CASSQRQGDEKLFF
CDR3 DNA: TGTGCCAGCAGCCAACGACAGGGAGATGAAAAACTGTTTTTT

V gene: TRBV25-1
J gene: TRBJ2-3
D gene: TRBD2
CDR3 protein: CASSAAGGPADTQYF
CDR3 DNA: TGTGCCAGCAGTGCGGCGGGGGGGCCGGCAGATACGCAGTATTTT

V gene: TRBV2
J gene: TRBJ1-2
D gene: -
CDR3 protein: CASSLPFSGYNYGYTF
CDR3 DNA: TGTGCCAGCAGTTTACCGTTTTCGGGATATAACTATGGCTACACCTTC

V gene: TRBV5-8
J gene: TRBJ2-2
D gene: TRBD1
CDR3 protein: CASSVGQAMNTGELFF
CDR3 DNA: TGTGCCAGCAGCGTTGGACAGGCGATGAACACCGGGGAGCTGTTTTTT

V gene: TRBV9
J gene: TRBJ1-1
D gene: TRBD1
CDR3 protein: CASSEWDRKNTEAFF
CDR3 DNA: TGTGCCAGCAGCGAATGGGACAGGAAGAACACTGAAGCTTTCTTT

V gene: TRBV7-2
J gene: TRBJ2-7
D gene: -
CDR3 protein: CASSLRMAGPYEQYF
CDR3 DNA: TGTGCCAGCAGCCTCAGAATGGCAGGGCCCTACGAGCAGTACTTC

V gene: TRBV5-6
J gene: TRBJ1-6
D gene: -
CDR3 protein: CASSFYRSSYNSPLHF
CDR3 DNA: TGTGCCAGCAGCTTTTACAGAAGCTCCTATAATTCACCCCTCCACTTT

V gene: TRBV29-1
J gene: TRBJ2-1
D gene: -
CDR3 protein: CSVADINEQFF
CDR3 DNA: TGCAGCGTTGCGGACATCAATGAGCAGTTCTTC

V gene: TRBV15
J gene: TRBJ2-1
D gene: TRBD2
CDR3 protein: CATSKERGVPGYNEQFF
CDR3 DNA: TGTGCCACCAGCAAAGAGCGGGGGGTACCCGGTTACAATGAGCAGTTCTTC

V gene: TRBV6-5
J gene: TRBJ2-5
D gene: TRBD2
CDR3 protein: CASSQTSGGQETQYF
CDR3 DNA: TGTGCCAGCAGTCAGACTAGCGGGGGGCAAGAGACCCAGTACTTC

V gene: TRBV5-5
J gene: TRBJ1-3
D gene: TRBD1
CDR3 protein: CASSLQGVSGNTIYF
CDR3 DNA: TGTGCCAGCAGCCTTCAGGGGGTTTCTGGAAACACCATATATTTT

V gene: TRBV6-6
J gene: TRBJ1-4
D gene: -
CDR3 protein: CASSSPREKLFF
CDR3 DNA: TGTGCCAGCAGTTCCCCGCGGGAAAAACTGTTTTTT

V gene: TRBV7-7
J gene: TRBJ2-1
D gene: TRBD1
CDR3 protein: CASSLDRLENEQFF
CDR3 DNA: TGTGCTAGCAGCTTGGACAGGTTAGAAAATGAGCAGTTCTTC

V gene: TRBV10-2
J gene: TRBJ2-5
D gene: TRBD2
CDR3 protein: CASQTSGEETQYF
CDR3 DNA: TGCGCCAGCCAGACTAGCGGAGAAGAGACCCAGTACTTC

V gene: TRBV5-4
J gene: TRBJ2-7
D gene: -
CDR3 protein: CASSSPGHSFGEQYF
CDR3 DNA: TGTGCCAGCAGCTCGCCGGGACACAGCTTCGGGGAGCAGTACTTC

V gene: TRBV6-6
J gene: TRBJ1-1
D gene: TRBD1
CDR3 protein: CASSSRQGNTEAFF
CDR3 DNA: TGTGCCAGCAGTTCAAGACAGGGTAACACTGAAGCTTTCTTT

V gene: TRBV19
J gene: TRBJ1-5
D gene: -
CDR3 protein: CASSRGNSNQPQHF
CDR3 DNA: TGTGCCAGTAGTAGAGGGAATAGCAATCAGCCCCAGCATTTT

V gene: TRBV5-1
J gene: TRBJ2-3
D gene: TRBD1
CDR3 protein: CASSSLQGVTDTQCF
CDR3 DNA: TGCGCCAGCAGCTCACTTCAGGGGGTCACAGATACGCAGTGTTTT

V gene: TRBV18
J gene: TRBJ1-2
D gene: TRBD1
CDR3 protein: CASSPSGQGEYGYTF
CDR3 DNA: TGTGCCAGCTCACCCTCGGGACAGGGGGAATACGGCTACACCTTC

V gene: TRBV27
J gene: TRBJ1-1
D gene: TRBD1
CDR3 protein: CASSLRGRFTEAFF
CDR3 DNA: TGTGCCAGCAGTTTAAGGGGGCGTTTTACTGAAGCTTTCTTT

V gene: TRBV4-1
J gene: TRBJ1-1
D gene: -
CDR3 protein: CASSQEERSNTEAFF
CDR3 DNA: TGCGCCAGCAGCCAAGAGGAGAGATCGAACACTGAAGCTTTCTTT

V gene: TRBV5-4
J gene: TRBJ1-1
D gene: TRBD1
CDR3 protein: CASRGGAGTEAFF
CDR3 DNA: TGTGCCAGCAGAGGGGGCGCGGGGACTGAAGCTTTCTTT

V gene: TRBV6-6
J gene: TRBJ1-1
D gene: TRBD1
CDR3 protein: CASSRQGALTEAFF
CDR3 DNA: TGTGCCAGCAGCAGACAGGGGGCTCTCACTGAAGCTTTCTTT

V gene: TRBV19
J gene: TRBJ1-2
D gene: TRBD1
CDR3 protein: CAIAPGQGASGYTF
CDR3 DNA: TGTGCCATTGCCCCGGGACAGGGGGCGAGCGGCTACACCTTC

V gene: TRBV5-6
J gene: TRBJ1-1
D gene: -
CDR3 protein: CASSLIDTLNTEAFF
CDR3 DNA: TGTGCCAGCAGCTTGATAGACACCTTGAACACTGAAGCTTTCTTT

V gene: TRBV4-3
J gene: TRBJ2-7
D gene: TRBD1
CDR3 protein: CASSQGQGQRYEQYF
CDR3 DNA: TGCGCCAGCAGCCAAGGTCAGGGACAGAGATACGAGCAGTACTTC